These T cell receptor beta chains were read from a single sample in a study of beta chain features in type 1 diabetes. Clones were read by immunoSEQ multiplex PCR, and TCRdb kept only the in-frame ones, dropping some. The sample comprises 15,000 to 17,000 clones, around 43% of which are singletons, and about 0.57% rests with the top ten. What was sequenced was stem cell memory CD4+ T cells from blood. The source is a woman aged 40 to 55 in good health. The CDR3 runs from the conserved cysteine through the conserved F or W. A D gene is named only where the DNA matches it firmly. Not every row has a clone size; where given, it reads once, few, many or a size class.

V	size	D	J	DNA	CDR3
TRBV5-1	NA	TRBD1	TRBJ1-1	TGCGCCAGCAGCTTGGGCACAGGGGGTGTGATTAATATTGAAGCTTTCTTT	CASSLGTGGVINIEAFF
TRBV4-1	few	TRBD2	TRBJ2-7	TGCGCCAGCAGCCAAGGCGAGCGGGGGGGGAGCTCCTACGAGCAGTACTTC	CASSQGERGGSSYEQYF
TRBV27	NA	TRBD1	TRBJ2-7	TGTGCCAGCAGTCCAAGGGCCGGGACAGGGCCCTACGAGCAGTACTTC	CASSPRAGTGPYEQYF
TRBV13	NA	NA	TRBJ1-1	TGTGCCAGCAGCTTAGGGGTGGCAGAACCCTACACTGAAGCTTTCTTT	CASSLGVAEPYTEAFF
TRBV19	NA	TRBD1	TRBJ1-2	TGTGCCAGTAGTATTCACAGGGGATCAGATGGCTACACCTTC	CASSIHRGSDGYTF
TRBV7-9	NA	TRBD2	TRBJ2-3	TGTGCCAGCAGCTCGGCGGGGGGCACAGATACGCAGTATTTT	CASSSAGGTDTQYF
TRBV14	NA	TRBD1	TRBJ2-2	TGTGCCAGCAGCTTAACAGGGGGCCGGGACACCGGGGAGCTGTTTTTT	CASSLTGGRDTGELFF
TRBV5-1	NA	TRBD2	TRBJ2-2	TGCGCCAGCACCCCCGGCGGGGGGAACACCGGGGAGCTGTTTTTT	CASTPGGGNTGELFF
TRBV5-1	NA	NA	TRBJ2-3	TGCGCCAGCAGCTTGGTAACAGGGACAGATACGCAGTATTTT	CASSLVTGTDTQYF
TRBV6-1	NA	NA	TRBJ2-2	TGTGCCAGCAGTGAGTCAGTACCTACCGGGGAGCTGTTTTTT	CASSESVPTGELFF
TRBV28	NA	TRBD1	TRBJ2-1	TGTGCCAGCAGCACCCCCGCCGGTGCAGGGGGCTACAATGAGCAGTTCTTC	CASSTPAGAGGYNEQFF
TRBV7-2	few	TRBD2	TRBJ2-5	TGTGCCAGCAGCTCGCGGGGGGACCAAGAGACCCAGTACTTC	CASSSRGDQETQYF
TRBV7-2	NA	TRBD1	TRBJ1-1	TGTGCCAGCAGCGCCGGACAGGTTAAAATCACTGAAGCTTTCTTT	CASSAGQVKITEAFF
TRBV12-1	NA	NA	TRBJ2-2	TGTGCCAGCAGCGAACGCTCCGGGACTAGCAGGCCCGGGGAGCTGTTTTTT	CASSERSGTSRPGELFF
TRBV19	NA	TRBD1	TRBJ2-7	TGTGCCAGTAGTACACAGGGGAATTACGAGCAGTACTTC	CASSTQGNYEQYF
TRBV5-1	NA	TRBD2	TRBJ2-7	TGCGCCAGCAGCTCGGGGAGGGATGGTGGACGCACCTACGAGCAGTACTTC	CASSSGRDGGRTYEQYF
TRBV13	NA	NA	TRBJ1-4	TGTGCCAGCAGCTTAGGAGGTAGCGGTGAAAAACTGTTTTTT	CASSLGGSGEKLFF
TRBV5-1	NA	TRBD1	TRBJ2-7	TGCGCCAGCAGCCTAACAGGGGTCCGTGACGAGCAGTACTTC	CASSLTGVRDEQYF
TRBV12-5	NA	NA	TRBJ2-5	TGTGCTAGTGGTTTCGGAGAGACCCAGTACTTC	CASGFGETQYF
TRBV7-9	few	TRBD1	TRBJ2-7	TGTGCCAGCAGCTTAGACCCGGGACAGGGGACCTACGAGCAGTACTTC	CASSLDPGQGTYEQYF
TRBV4-2	NA	NA	TRBJ2-2	TGTGCCAGCAGCCAAGATCAGGAGGGTGCGAACACCGGGGAGCTGTTTTTT	CASSQDQEGANTGELFF
TRBV9	few	TRBD2	TRBJ2-2	TGTGCCAGCAGGGGGACTAGCGGGAACACCGGGGAGCTGTTTTTT	CASRGTSGNTGELFF
TRBV11-2	few	NA	TRBJ2-3	TGTGCCAGCAGCTTAGCGAGTCTAGCACCAGATACGCAGTATTTT	CASSLASLAPDTQYF
TRBV7-9	few	TRBD2	TRBJ2-1	TGTGCCAGCAGCTTATTACTAGCGGGGAGTGGGCAGTTCTTC	CASSLLLAGSGQFF